This T cell receptor beta chain comes out of a study of molecular identifiers for immune sequencing clone quantification. Overall study findings and caveats: Effector cells had over 98% of their molecules in clones above 20 RNA copies, while naive cells had under 1%.

Turning to this clonotype: What it binds is not known.

One entry per CDR3 protein, called by TCRdb with MiXCR from the PCR reads. The data show hundreds of thousands of distinct CDR3 sequences, with roughly 27% seen just once and about 0.84% held by the top ten. In germline, CDR1 is DFQATT, CDR2 SNEGSKA (reference sequence). V trimming: 3 bases; J trimming: 7 bases; junction bases outside the gene matches: 10. The CDR3 is 14 amino acids. The sequenced material came from naive CD8+ T cells from blood, with Jurkat cell RNA spiked in. The subset here: FACS-sorted CD8+CD4-CCR7+CD45RA+ naive T cells. This rearrangement joins TRBV20-1 to TRBJ2-7; 9 positions agree with TRBD2. This clonotype was obtained from a human donor in good health. Some libraries in this study had Jurkat cell RNA spiked in. CDR3 sequence: CSASGREGRVEQYF. As DNA, the CDR3 is TGCAGTGCTAGCGGGCGGGAGGGCCGGGTTGAGCAGTACTTC.